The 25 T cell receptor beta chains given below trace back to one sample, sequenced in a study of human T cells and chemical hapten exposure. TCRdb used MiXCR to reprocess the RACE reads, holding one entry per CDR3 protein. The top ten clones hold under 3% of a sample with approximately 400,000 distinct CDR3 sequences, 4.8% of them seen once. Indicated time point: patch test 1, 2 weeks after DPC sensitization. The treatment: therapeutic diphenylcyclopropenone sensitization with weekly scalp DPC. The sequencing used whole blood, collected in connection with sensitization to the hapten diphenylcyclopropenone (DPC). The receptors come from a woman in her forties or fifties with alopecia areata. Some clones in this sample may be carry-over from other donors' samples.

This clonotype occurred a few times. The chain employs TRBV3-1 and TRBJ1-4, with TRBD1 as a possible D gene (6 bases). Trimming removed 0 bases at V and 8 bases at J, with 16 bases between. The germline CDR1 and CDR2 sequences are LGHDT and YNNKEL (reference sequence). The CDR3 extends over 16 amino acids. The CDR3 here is CASSQDRGAAREKLFF. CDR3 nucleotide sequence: TGTGCCAGCAGCCAAGATCGGGGGGCCGCTAGGGAAAAACTGTTTTTT. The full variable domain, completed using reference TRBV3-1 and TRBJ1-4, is DTAVSQTPKYLVTQMGNDKSIKCEQNLGHDTMYWYKQDSKKFLKIMFSYNNKELIINETVPNRFSPKSPDKAHLNLHINSLELGDSAVYFCASSQDRGAAREKLFFGSGTQLSVL.

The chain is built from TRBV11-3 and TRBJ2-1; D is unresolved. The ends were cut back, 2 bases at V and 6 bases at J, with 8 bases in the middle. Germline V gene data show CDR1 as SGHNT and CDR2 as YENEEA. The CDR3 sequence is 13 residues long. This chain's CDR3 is CASSLNLLNEQFF. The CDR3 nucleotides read TGTGCCAGCAGCTTAAACCTCCTCAATGAGCAGTTCTTC.

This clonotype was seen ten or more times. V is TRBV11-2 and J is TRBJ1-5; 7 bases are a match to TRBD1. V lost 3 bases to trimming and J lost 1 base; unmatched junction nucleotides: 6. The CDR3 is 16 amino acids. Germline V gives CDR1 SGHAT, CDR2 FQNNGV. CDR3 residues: CASSFGQAGSNQPQHF. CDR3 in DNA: TGTGCCAGCAGCTTTGGACAGGCCGGGAGCAATCAGCCCCAGCATTTT.

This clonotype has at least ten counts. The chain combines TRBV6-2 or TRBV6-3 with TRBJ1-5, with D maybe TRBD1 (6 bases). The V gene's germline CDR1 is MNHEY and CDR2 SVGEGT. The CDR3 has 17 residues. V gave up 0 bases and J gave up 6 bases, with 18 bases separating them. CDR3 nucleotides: TGTGCCAGCAGTTACTCATGGGACACTCAACGGGGTCAGCCCCAGCATTTT. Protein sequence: CASSYSWDTQRGQPQHF.

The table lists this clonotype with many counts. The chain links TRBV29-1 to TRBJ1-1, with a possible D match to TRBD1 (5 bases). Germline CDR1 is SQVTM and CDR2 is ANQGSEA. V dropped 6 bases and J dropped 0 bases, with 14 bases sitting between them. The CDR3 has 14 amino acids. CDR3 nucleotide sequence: TGCAGCGTCAATATCGGGACGGTGAACACTGAAGCTTTCTTT. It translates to CSVNIGTVNTEAFF. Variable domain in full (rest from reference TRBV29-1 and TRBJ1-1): SAVISQKPSRDICQRGTSLTIQCQVDSQVTMMFWYRQQPGQSLTLIATANQGSEATYESGFVIDKFPISRPNLTFSTLTVSNMSPEDSSIYLCSVNIGTVNTEAFFGQGTRLTVV.

CDR3 residues: CASSQVPGGVTEAFF. CDR3 DNA: TGTGCCAGCAGCCAAGTTCCCGGTGGGGTCACTGAAGCTTTCTTT. The chain links TRBV3-1 to TRBJ1-1; no definite D call. Germline V gene lookup returns CDR1 LGHDT and CDR2 YNNKEL (reference sequence). The V end was cut by 1 base, the J end by 4 bases, with 13 bases between. The CDR3 contains 15 residues.

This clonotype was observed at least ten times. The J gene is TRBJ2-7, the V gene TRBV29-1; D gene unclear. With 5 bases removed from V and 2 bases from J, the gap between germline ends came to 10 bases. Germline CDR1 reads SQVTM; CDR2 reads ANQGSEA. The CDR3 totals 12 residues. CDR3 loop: CSVSDTPYEQYF. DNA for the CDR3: TGCAGCGTTAGCGACACTCCCTACGAGCAGTACTTC.

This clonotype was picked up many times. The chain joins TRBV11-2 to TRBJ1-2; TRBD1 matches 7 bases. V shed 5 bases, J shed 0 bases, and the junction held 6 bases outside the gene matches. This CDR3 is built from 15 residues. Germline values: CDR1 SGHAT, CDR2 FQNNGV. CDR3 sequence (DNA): TGTGCCAGCAGCAGGGGACAGCAAGCTAACTATGGCTACACCTTC. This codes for CASSRGQQANYGYTF.

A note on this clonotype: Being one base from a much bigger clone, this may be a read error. The CDR3 nucleotides are TGTGCCATCGGTGCTCAGGGGGCTGGCTATGGCTACACCTTC. This codes for CAIGAQGAGYGYTF. This chain links TRBV10-3 with TRBJ1-2, with 8 bases aligning to TRBD1. Germline-derived CDR1 and CDR2 are ENHRY and SYGVKD. J gave up 4 bases and V 8 bases, and 9 bases lay outside the gene matches. The CDR3 is 14 residues long.

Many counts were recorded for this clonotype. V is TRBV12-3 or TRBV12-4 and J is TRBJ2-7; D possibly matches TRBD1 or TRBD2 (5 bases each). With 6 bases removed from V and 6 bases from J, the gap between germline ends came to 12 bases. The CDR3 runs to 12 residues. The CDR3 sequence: CASRGWDVEQYF. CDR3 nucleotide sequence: TGTGCCAGCAGGGGCTGGGACGTCGAGCAGTACTTC.

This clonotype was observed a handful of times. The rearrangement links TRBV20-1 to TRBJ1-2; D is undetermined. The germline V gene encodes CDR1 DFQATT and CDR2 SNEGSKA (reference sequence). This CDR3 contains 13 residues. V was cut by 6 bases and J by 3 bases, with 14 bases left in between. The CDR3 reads CSARQEVDYGYTF. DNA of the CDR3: TGCAGTGCGCGTCAAGAGGTCGACTATGGCTACACCTTC.

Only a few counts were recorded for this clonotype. The CDR3 region is CASSIEGYQGYEQYF. As DNA, the CDR3 is TGTGCCAGTAGTATAGAGGGATACCAGGGCTACGAGCAGTACTTC. V gene TRBV19 combines with J gene TRBJ2-7, with D possibly TRBD1 on 5 matching bases. V lost 0 bases and J 3 bases, leaving 12 bases between the germline ends. CDR1 LNHDA and CDR2 SQIVND come from the germline V gene (reference sequence). The CDR3 is 15 amino acids.

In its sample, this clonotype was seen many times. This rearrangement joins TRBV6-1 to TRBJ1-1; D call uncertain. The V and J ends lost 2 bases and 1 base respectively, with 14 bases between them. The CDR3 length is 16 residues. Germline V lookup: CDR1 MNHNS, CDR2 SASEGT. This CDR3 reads CASSEIFGVKNTEAFF. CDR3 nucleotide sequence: TGTGCCAGCAGTGAAATCTTTGGGGTCAAGAACACTGAAGCTTTCTTT.

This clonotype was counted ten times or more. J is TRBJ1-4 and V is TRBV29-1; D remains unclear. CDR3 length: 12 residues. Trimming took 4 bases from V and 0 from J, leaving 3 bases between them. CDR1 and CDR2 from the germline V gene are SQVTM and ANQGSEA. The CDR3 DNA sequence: TGCAGCGTTGCTGCAACTAATGAAAAACTGTTTTTT. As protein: CSVAATNEKLFF. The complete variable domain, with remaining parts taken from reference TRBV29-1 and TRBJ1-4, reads SAVISQKPSRDICQRGTSLTIQCQVDSQVTMMFWYRQQPGQSLTLIATANQGSEATYESGFVIDKFPISRPNLTFSTLTVSNMSPEDSSIYLCSVAATNEKLFFGSGTQLSVL.

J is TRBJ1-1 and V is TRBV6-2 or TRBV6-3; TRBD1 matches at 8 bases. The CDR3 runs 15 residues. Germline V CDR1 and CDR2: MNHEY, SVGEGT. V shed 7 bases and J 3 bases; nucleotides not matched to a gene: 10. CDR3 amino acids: CASKAGTGVHTEAFF. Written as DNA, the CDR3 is TGTGCCAGCAAGGCCGGGACAGGTGTCCACACTGAAGCTTTCTTT.

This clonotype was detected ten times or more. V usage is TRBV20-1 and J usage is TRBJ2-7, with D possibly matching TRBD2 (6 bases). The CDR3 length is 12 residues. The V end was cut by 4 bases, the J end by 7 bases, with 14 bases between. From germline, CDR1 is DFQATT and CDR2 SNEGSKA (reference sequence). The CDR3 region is CSAKNPAGEQYF. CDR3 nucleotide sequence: TGCAGTGCTAAAAACCCCGCGGGGGAGCAGTACTTC.

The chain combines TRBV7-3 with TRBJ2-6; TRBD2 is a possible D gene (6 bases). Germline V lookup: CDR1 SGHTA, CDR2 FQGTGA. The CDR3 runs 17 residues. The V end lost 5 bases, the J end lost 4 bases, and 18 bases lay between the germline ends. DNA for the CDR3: TGTGCCAGCAGCCCCCGACCGGTGGGAGGAGGGGCCAACGTCCTGACTTTC. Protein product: CASSPRPVGGGANVLTF. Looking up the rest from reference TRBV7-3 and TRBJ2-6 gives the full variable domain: GAGVSQTPSNKVTEKGKYVELRCDPISGHTALYWYRQSLGQGPEFLIYFQGTGAADDSGLPNDRFFAVRPEGSVSTLKIQRTERGDSAVYLCASSPRPVGGGANVLTFGAGSRLTVL.

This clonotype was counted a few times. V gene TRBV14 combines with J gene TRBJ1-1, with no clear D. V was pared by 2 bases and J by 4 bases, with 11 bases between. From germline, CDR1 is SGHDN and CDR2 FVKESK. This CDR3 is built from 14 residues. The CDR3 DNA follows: TGTGCCAGCAGCCAACAGCCCGCGAGCACTGAAGCTTTCTTT. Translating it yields CASSQQPASTEAFF.

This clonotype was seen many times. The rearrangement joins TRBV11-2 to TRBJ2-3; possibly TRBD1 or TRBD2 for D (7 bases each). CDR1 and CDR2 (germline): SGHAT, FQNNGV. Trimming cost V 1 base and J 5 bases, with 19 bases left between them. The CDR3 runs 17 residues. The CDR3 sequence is CASSLVPQGGGGDTQYF. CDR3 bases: TGTGCCAGCAGCTTAGTCCCCCAGGGAGGGGGCGGAGATACGCAGTATTTT.

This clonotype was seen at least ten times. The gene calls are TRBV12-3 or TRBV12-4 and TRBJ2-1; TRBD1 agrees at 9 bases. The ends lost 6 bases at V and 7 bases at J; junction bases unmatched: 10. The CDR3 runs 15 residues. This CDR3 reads CASRPGQGSINEQFF. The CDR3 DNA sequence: TGTGCCAGCAGACCCGGACAGGGGTCAATAAATGAGCAGTTCTTC.

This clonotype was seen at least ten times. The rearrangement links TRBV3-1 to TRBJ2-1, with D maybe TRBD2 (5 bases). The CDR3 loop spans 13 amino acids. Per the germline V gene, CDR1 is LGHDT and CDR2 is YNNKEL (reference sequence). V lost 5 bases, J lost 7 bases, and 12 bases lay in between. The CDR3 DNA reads TGTGCCAGCAGCGCCACTAGGCTTAATGAGCAGTTCTTC. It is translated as CASSATRLNEQFF.

The CDR3 region is CASSLVGVGSGELFF. The CDR3 bases are TGTGCCAGCAGCTTAGTCGGCGTGGGCAGCGGGGAGCTGTTTTTT. The chain uses TRBV7-2 and TRBJ2-2; unclear D gene. The CDR3 covers 15 residues. V was pared by 1 base and J by 7 bases, with 13 bases between. Germline V lookup: CDR1 SGHTA, CDR2 FQGNSA.

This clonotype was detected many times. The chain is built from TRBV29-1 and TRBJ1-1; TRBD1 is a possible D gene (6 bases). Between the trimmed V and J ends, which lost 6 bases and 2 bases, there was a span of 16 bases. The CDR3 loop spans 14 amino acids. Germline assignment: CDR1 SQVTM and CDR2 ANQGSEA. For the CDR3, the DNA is TGCAGCGTCACAGGACAGAGCCGTAACACTGAAGCTTTCTTT. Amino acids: CSVTGQSRNTEAFF.

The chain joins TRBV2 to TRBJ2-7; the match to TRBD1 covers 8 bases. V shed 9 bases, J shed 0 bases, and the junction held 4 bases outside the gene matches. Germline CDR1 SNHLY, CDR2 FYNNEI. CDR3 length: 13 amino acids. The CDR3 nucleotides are TGTGCCAGAGGGGACAGGTCCTCCTACGAGCAGTACTTC. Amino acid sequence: CARGDRSSYEQYF.

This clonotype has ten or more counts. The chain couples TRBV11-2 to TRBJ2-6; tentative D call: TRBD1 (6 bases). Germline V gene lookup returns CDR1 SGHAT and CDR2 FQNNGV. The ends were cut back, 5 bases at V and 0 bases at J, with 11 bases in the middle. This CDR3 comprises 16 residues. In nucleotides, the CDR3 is TGTGCCAGCAGCGCGGACAGCTTCTCTGGGGCCAACGTCCTGACTTTC. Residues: CASSADSFSGANVLTF. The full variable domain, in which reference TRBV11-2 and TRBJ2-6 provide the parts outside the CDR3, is EAGVAQSPRYKIIEKRQSVAFWCNPISGHATLYWYQQILGQGPKLLIQFQNNGVVDDSQLPKDRFSAERLKGVDSTLKIQPAKLEDSAVYLCASSADSFSGANVLTFGAGSRLTVL.